The rows below give T cell receptor beta chains drawn from one sample of a study of blood T cell repertoires in COVID-19. Clones were read by immunoSEQ multiplex PCR, and TCRdb kept only the in-frame ones, dropping some. The sample carries about 330,000 clones, approximately 88% recorded once. Specimen: peripheral blood. These receptors all come from a man aged 18 to 30 who had recovered from COVID-19. Each CDR3 is given with its conserved first and last residue. D genes are given only for firm matches. Clone sizes are given selectively: once, few, many, or a class where the clone is expanded.

>TRBJ2-1|15|NA|NA|TRBV24-1
CATSETGQQDNEQFF
TGTGCCACCAGTGAAACGGGCCAACAGGACAATGAGCAGTTCTTC
>TRBJ2-7|15|NA|NA|TRBV6-5
CASSYSSGLSYEQYF
TGTGCCAGCAGTTACTCGAGTGGTTTATCCTACGAGCAGTACTTC
>TRBJ1-1|15|NA|TRBD1|TRBV18
CASSPLDRADTEAFF
TGTGCCAGCTCACCGTTGGACAGGGCCGACACTGAAGCTTTCTTT
>TRBJ2-7|13|NA|TRBD1|TRBV2
CASIQGQDREQYF
TGTGCCAGCATCCAGGGACAGGATAGGGAGCAGTACTTC
>TRBJ2-1|17|NA|TRBD2|TRBV4-2
CASSQDDLAASYNEQFF
TGTGCCAGCAGCCAGGACGATCTAGCGGCCTCCTACAATGAGCAGTTCTTC
>TRBJ2-2|17|NA|NA|TRBV5-1
CASSPRTAPSGTGELFF
TGCGCCAGCAGCCCCAGGACAGCTCCCAGTGGGACCGGGGAGCTGTTTTTT
>TRBJ1-1|13|NA|NA|TRBV19
CASSSSGLSEAFF
TGTGCCAGTAGCTCTAGCGGGCTTTCTGAAGCTTTCTTT
>TRBJ1-4|15|NA|NA|TRBV19
CASSSTRGTNEKLFF
TGTGCCAGTAGTAGCACACGGGGGACTAATGAAAAACTGTTTTTT
>TRBJ2-6|17|NA|NA|TRBV6-2/TRBV6-3
CASSSPGSGSGANVLTF
TGTGCCAGCAGTTCCCCCGGGAGTGGCTCTGGGGCCAACGTCCTGACTTTC
>TRBJ2-1|16|NA|NA|TRBV7-9
CASIRRDRLSYNEQFF
TGTGCCAGCATCCGGCGGGACCGACTCTCCTACAATGAGCAGTTCTTC
>TRBJ2-1|15|NA|NA|TRBV10-3
CAISESREAYNEQFF
TGTGCCATCAGTGAGTCGAGAGAGGCCTACAATGAGCAGTTCTTC
>TRBJ1-1|13|NA|NA|TRBV27
CASSFQQKAEAFF
TGTGCCAGCAGTTTTCAACAGAAGGCTGAAGCTTTCTTT
>TRBJ2-5|15|NA|TRBD2|TRBV29-1
CSVRLRLAVQETQYF
TGCAGCGTCCGCCTGAGGCTAGCGGTCCAAGAGACCCAGTACTTC
>TRBJ2-7|16|NA|NA|TRBV27
CASSLSSIHTLYEQYF
TGTGCCAGCAGTTTATCGTCGATCCACACCCTCTACGAGCAGTACTTC
>TRBJ1-6|16|NA|TRBD1|TRBV27
CASSPSQGAWDSPLHF
TGTGCCAGCAGTCCCAGTCAGGGGGCTTGGGATTCACCCCTCCACTTT
>TRBJ2-2|17|NA|TRBD2|TRBV14
CASSPSTGLENTGELFF
TGTGCCAGCAGCCCTTCCACGGGACTAGAGAACACCGGGGAGCTGTTTTTT
>TRBJ2-1|15|NA|TRBD1|TRBV5-4
CASSSTGTGHNEQFF
TGTGCCAGCAGCTCAACCGGGACAGGCCACAATGAGCAGTTCTTC
>TRBJ1-2|15|NA|TRBD1|TRBV16
CASSPLDRDYYGYTF
TGTGCCAGCAGCCCCCTGGACAGGGACTACTATGGCTACACCTTC
>TRBJ2-1|13|NA|NA|TRBV19
CASSPQGWNEQFF
TGTGCCAGTAGTCCCCAGGGGTGGAATGAGCAGTTCTTC
>TRBJ2-3|17|NA|TRBD2|TRBV15
CATSGRLAGGNTDTQYF
TGTGCCACCAGCGGCCGACTAGCGGGGGGGAACACAGATACGCAGTATTTT
>TRBJ2-3|16|NA|NA|TRBV7-9
CASSPRGQGGPDTQYF
TGTGCCAGCAGCCCGCGGGGGCAGGGAGGGCCAGATACGCAGTATTTT
>TRBJ2-2|12|NA|NA|TRBV27
CASSLIAGELFF
TGTGCCAGCAGTCTGATAGCCGGGGAGCTGTTTTTT
>TRBJ2-5|14|NA|TRBD1|TRBV5-1
CASSFGTVQETQYF
TGCGCCAGCAGCTTCGGGACAGTCCAAGAGACCCAGTACTTC
>TRBJ2-7|15|NA|TRBD2|TRBV5-6
CASSERLAGANEQYF
TGTGCCAGCAGCGAAAGACTAGCGGGAGCCAACGAGCAGTACTTC
>TRBJ2-3|14|NA|NA|TRBV9
CASSVQVSTDTQYF
TGTGCCAGCAGCGTTCAGGTCTCCACAGATACGCAGTATTTT
>TRBJ1-6|17|NA|NA|TRBV11-2
CASSLAGSPSYNSPLHF
TGTGCCAGCAGCTTAGCGGGGTCCCCATCCTATAATTCACCCCTCCACTTT
>TRBJ2-7|16|NA|NA|TRBV19
CASSISTGISSSEQYF
TGTGCCAGTAGTATATCAACAGGGATCTCTTCGAGCGAGCAGTACTTC
>TRBJ2-3|11|NA|NA|TRBV18
CASSASDTQYF
TGTGCCAGCTCAGCGTCTGATACGCAGTATTTT
>TRBJ1-3|14|once|NA|TRBV2
CASSAGHSGNTIYF
TGTGCCAGCAGTGCGGGACACTCTGGAAACACCATATATTTT
>TRBJ2-1|17|NA|TRBD2|TRBV27
CASSHMVTGGSYNEQFF
TGTGCCAGCAGCCACATGGTGACGGGGGGGTCCTACAATGAGCAGTTCTTC
>TRBJ1-2|15|NA|NA|TRBV7-8
CASSSRSGTTYGYTF
TGTGCCAGCAGCTCCAGATCCGGGACAACCTATGGCTACACCTTC
>TRBJ1-6|15|NA|NA|TRBV6-5
CASSYSSATRSPLHF
TGTGCCAGCAGTTACTCGAGCGCTACCCGTTCACCCCTCCACTTT
>TRBJ2-7|15|NA|TRBD2|TRBV4-1
CASSQEPGGTYEQYF
TGCGCCAGCAGCCAAGAGCCGGGAGGGACCTACGAGCAGTACTTC
>TRBJ2-7|11|NA|NA|TRBV6-5
CASKLNYEQYF
TGTGCCAGCAAACTTAACTACGAGCAGTACTTC
>TRBJ2-2|15|once|TRBD1|TRBV6-5
CASSPGTGMTGELFF
TGTGCCAGCAGTCCTGGGACAGGGATGACCGGGGAGCTGTTTTTT
>TRBJ2-2|15|few|NA|TRBV2
CASSERAGDTGELFF
TGTGCCAGCAGTGAGAGGGCAGGGGACACCGGGGAGCTGTTTTTT
>TRBJ2-6|15|NA|NA|TRBV2
CASSEFHSGANVLTF
TGTGCCAGCAGTGAGTTCCACTCTGGGGCCAACGTCCTGACTTTC
>TRBJ2-7|13|NA|NA|TRBV7-2
CASSQVVAYEQYF
TGTGCCAGCAGCCAAGTCGTAGCCTACGAGCAGTACTTC
>TRBJ2-1|14|NA|TRBD1|TRBV14
CASSQHRGINEQFF
TGTGCCAGCAGCCAACACAGGGGTATCAATGAGCAGTTCTTC
>TRBJ2-5|13|NA|TRBD1|TRBV5-1
CASSGTGGETQYF
TGCGCCAGCAGCGGAACAGGGGGAGAGACCCAGTACTTC
>TRBJ1-5|16|NA|NA|TRBV30
CAWSIQDSLVNQPQHF
TGTGCCTGGAGTATCCAGGACAGTCTAGTCAATCAGCCCCAGCATTTT
>TRBJ2-5|15|once|TRBD2|TRBV24-1
CATSGWAGGGETQYF
TGTGCCACCAGTGGTTGGGCGGGAGGTGGTGAGACCCAGTACTTC
>TRBJ2-5|16|NA|TRBD2|TRBV3-1/TRBV3-2
CASKPPLAGGKETQYF
TGTGCCAGCAAGCCCCCACTAGCGGGGGGGAAAGAGACCCAGTACTTC
>TRBJ1-6|16|NA|NA|TRBV19
CASSISSRSYNSPLHF
TGTGCCAGTAGTATCTCCTCCCGCTCCTATAATTCACCCCTCCACTTT
>TRBJ2-3|13|few|NA|TRBV29-1
CSVGGPSAYTQYF
TGCAGCGTTGGGGGGCCCTCCGCCTATACGCAGTATTTT